These 6 T cell receptor beta chains were all obtained from the same sample, sequenced in a study of blood T cell repertoires in COVID-19. Data came from immunoSEQ multiplex PCR; TCRdb stores just in-frame clones and leaves some out. The data show 250,000 to 300,000 clones, about four fifths seen once. Specimen: peripheral blood. The source is a woman aged 55-75 years with active or convalescent COVID-19.

The sample holds a few counts of this clone. The rearrangement links TRBV4-2 to TRBJ2-3; 7 bases match TRBD1. The CDR3 consists of 15 residues. Germline assignment: CDR1 LGHNA and CDR2 YNFKEQ. Trimming took 4 bases from V and 5 from J; bases not matched to a gene: 9. The chain's CDR3 is CASSLKQGPEDTQYF. CDR3 in DNA: TGTGCCAGCAGCCTCAAACAGGGGCCCGAAGATACGCAGTATTTT.

The genes are TRBV4-2 and TRBJ2-7; 9 bases fit TRBD2. The germline V gene encodes CDR1 LGHNA and CDR2 YNFKEQ. Losses at the gene ends were 0 bases for V and 4 bases for J; bases not matched to a gene: 7. The CDR3 is made up of 16 amino acids. The CDR3 reads CASSQEEGLALYEQYF. For the CDR3, the DNA is TGTGCCAGCAGCCAAGAAGAGGGACTAGCTCTTTACGAGCAGTACTTC.

Points on this clone: At one boundary the junction diverges from the germline segment, which might be a read error. The chain is built from TRBV11-2 and TRBJ2-3; 7 nucleotides align to TRBD1. Germline CDR1 is SGHAT and CDR2 is FQNNGV. This CDR3 spans 15 amino acids. CDR3 bases: TGTGCCAGCACCTTATCCGGGACAGTGGCGGATACGCAGTATTTT. It yields the protein CASTLSGTVADTQYF.

The rearrangement uses TRBV30 and TRBJ1-5; D perhaps matches TRBD1 (5 bases). V was cut by 3 bases and J by 0 bases, with 12 bases left in between. Germline CDR1 is GTSNPN and CDR2 is SVGIG (reference sequence). The CDR3 totals 15 residues. The CDR3 here is CAWSSRQLSNQPQHF. For the CDR3, the DNA is TGTGCCTGGAGCTCGCGACAGCTTAGCAATCAGCCCCAGCATTTT.

The chain couples TRBV9 to TRBJ2-5; 9 nucleotides line up with TRBD1. Germline assignment: CDR1 SGDLS and CDR2 YYNGEE. J lost 2 bases, V lost 3 bases, and 5 bases had no gene match. CDR3 length: 15 amino acids. The CDR3 spells CASSAWDRAQETQYF. The DNA of the CDR3 is TGTGCCAGCAGCGCCTGGGACAGGGCGCAAGAGACCCAGTACTTC.

J is TRBJ1-1 and V is TRBV5-4, with D possibly TRBD1 on 5 matching bases. V was shortened by 7 bases and J by 0 bases, with 16 bases between the two germline ends. Germline lookup yields CDR1 SGHNT and CDR2 YYREEE (reference sequence). CDR3 size: 15 residues. The DNA of the CDR3 is TGTGCCAGCGTTATTACCGGAGGGGTGAACACTGAAGCTTTCTTT. It encodes CASVITGGVNTEAFF.